What follows are 10 T cell receptor beta chains derived from one specimen sequenced in a study of control samples from healthy donors and cancer patients. Sequencing used immunoSEQ multiplex PCR; TCRdb keeps in-frame clones, though not all of them. The sample records 93,000 or so clones, 80% to 90% being singletons. The sequenced material came from PBMCs. All receptors come from a man aged 55 to 70 with lung cancer.

The chain joins TRBV12-3 or TRBV12-4 to TRBJ2-7; tentatively, D is TRBD1 (6 bases). V was cut by 2 bases and J by 10 bases, with 9 bases left in between. The CDR3 length is 11 residues. Here the CDR3 reads CASSLQGRQYF. The DNA for the CDR3 is TGTGCCAGCAGTTTACAGGGGCGACAGTACTTC.

As DNA, the CDR3 is TGTGCCAGCAGTGAACCCCCAGGACGGACTCAAGAGACCCAGTACTTC. Protein: CASSEPPGRTQETQYF. The chain recombines TRBV25-1 with TRBJ2-5, with a weak D call TRBD2 (5 bases). Germline loops: CDR1 MGHDK, CDR2 SYGVNS. The CDR3 totals 16 residues. Trimming removed 2 bases from V and 2 bases from J, with 15 bases in between.

The rearrangement uses TRBV4-1 and TRBJ1-1, with D unresolved. Germline CDR1 MGHRA, CDR2 YSYEKL. The CDR3 is made up of 14 amino acids. V lost 4 bases to trimming and J lost 1 base, with 10 bases between them. The CDR3 DNA follows: TGCGCCAGCAGCCTTCCCGGGTGGAACACTGAAGCTTTCTTT. Translated, it gives CASSLPGWNTEAFF.

The V and J genes are TRBV11-1 and TRBJ2-2; no firm D call. V lost 5 bases to trimming and J lost 5 bases, with 12 bases between them. Germline V gene data show CDR1 as SGHAT and CDR2 as FQDESV (reference sequence). This CDR3 has 14 amino acids. CDR3 nucleotide sequence: TGTGCCAGCAGCGGATCCAGAGTTACCGGGGAGCTGTTTTTT. Translated: CASSGSRVTGELFF.

This chain joins TRBV6-1 and TRBJ1-2, with D hard to call. CDR1 MNHNS and CDR2 SASEGT come from the germline V gene. The V gene lost 3 bases and the J gene lost 2 bases, with 13 bases spanning the gap. CDR3 size: 15 residues. The CDR3 nucleotides are TGTGCCAGCAGTGAGGTACAGCTACCAAACTATGGCTACACCTTC. Its protein is CASSEVQLPNYGYTF.

The chain combines TRBV11-3 with TRBJ2-1, with 9 bases fitting TRBD1. The ends lost 4 bases at V and 0 bases at J; junction bases unmatched: 13. The CDR3 spans 19 residues. Germline CDR1 and CDR2: SGHNT and YENEEA. In DNA, the CDR3 is TGTGCCAGCAGCTACCGGGACAGGGTGGGGTCCTACTCCTACAATGAGCAGTTCTTC. Translating it yields CASSYRDRVGSYSYNEQFF.

CDR3 nucleotide sequence: TGTGCCAGTAGTAGGAGGACAGGGGGGGCAGAGACCCAGTACTTC. This translates into CASSRRTGGAETQYF. The J gene is TRBJ2-5, the V gene TRBV19; 10 bases agree with TRBD1. The CDR3 is 15 amino acids. Germline V gives CDR1 LNHDA, CDR2 SQIVND (reference sequence). V shed 4 bases, J shed 4 bases, and the junction held 6 bases outside the gene matches. The full variable domain, rest sourced from reference TRBV19 and TRBJ2-5, is DGGITQSPKYLFRKEGQNVTLSCEQNLNHDAMYWYRQDPGQGLRLIYYSQIVNDFQKGDIAEGYSVSREKKESFPLTVTSAQKNPTAFYLCASSRRTGGAETQYFGPGTRLLVL.

The rearrangement links TRBV7-8 to TRBJ1-5; D remains unclear. This CDR3 is built from 12 residues. Germline assignment: CDR1 SGHVS and CDR2 FQNEAQ. Trimming took off 3 bases at V and 7 bases at J, with 7 bases between the two ends. The CDR3 sequence: CASSFSGQPQHF. The CDR3 DNA is TGTGCCAGCAGCTTTTCGGGGCAGCCCCAGCATTTT.

The chain combines TRBV5-6 with TRBJ1-1; D remains unclear. Deletions cut 0 bases from V and 4 bases from J, with 16 bases between. This CDR3 spans 16 amino acids. Germline CDR1 reads SGHDT; CDR2 reads YYEEEE. The CDR3, as DNA: TGTGCCAGCAGCTTGGGGGCCCCCTCAGGAGGCACTGAAGCTTTCTTT. It specifies CASSLGAPSGGTEAFF.

The rearrangement uses TRBV10-1 and TRBJ2-3; 8 bases match TRBD2. Germline loops: CDR1 WNHNN, CDR2 SYGVQD (reference sequence). J gave up 0 bases and V 6 bases, and 8 bases lay outside the gene matches. This CDR3 has 16 residues. The CDR3 here is CASSPGGAFSTDTQYF. CDR3 sequence (DNA): TGCGCCAGCAGCCCCGGGGGGGCGTTTAGCACAGATACGCAGTATTTT.